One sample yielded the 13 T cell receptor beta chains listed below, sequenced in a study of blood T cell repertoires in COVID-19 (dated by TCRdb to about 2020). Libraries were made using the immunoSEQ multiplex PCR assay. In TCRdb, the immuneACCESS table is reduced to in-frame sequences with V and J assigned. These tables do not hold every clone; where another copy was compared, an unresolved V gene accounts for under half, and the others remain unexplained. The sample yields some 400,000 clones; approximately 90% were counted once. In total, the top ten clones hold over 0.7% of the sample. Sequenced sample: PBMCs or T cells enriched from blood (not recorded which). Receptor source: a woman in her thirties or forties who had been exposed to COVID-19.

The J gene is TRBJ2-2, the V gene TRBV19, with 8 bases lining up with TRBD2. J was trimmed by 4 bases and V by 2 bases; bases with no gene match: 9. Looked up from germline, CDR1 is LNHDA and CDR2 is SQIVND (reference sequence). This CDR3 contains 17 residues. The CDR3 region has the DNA TGTGCCAGTAGTATATTCTCGGGAGGGCCGGCCACCGGGGAGCTGTTTTTT. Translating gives CASSIFSGGPATGELFF.

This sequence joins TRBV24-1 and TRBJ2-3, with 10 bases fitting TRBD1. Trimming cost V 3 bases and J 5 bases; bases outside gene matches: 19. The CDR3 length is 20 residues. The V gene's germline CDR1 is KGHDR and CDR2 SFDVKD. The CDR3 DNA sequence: TGTGCCACCAGTGATCGCCGCCCAGACCCGGGACAGGGGTCCCGAGATACGCAGTATTTT. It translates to CATSDRRPDPGQGSRDTQYF.

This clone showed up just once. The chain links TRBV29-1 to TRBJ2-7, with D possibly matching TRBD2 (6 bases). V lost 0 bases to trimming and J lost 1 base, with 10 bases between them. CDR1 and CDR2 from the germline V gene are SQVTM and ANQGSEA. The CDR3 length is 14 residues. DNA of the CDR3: TGCAGCGTTGAAGATACGGGGAGGTCCTACGAGCAGTACTTC. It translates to CSVEDTGRSYEQYF.

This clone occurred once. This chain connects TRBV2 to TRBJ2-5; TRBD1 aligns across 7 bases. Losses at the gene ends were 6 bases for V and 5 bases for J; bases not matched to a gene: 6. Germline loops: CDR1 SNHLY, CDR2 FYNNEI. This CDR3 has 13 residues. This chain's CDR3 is CASRPTGQETQYF. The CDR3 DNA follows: TGTGCCAGCAGGCCGACAGGGCAGGAGACCCAGTACTTC.

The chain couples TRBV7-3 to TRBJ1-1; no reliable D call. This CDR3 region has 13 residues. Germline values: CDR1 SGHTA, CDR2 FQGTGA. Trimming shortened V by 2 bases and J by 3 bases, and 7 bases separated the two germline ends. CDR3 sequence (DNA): TGTGCCAGCAGCTTATTCTCTTACACTGAAGCTTTCTTT. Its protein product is CASSLFSYTEAFF.

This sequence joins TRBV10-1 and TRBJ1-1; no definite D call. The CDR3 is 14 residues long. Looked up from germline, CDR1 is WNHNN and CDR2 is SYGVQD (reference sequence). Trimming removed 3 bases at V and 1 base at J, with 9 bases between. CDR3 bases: TGCGCCAGCAGTGAATGGAGTTCGAACACTGAAGCTTTCTTT. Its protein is CASSEWSSNTEAFF.

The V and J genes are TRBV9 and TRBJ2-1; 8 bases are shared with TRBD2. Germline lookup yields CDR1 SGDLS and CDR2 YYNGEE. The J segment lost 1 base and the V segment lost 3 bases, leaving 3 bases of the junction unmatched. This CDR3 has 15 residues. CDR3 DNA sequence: TGTGCCAGCAGCGCGTCGGGGGGGTCCTACAATGAGCAGTTCTTC. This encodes CASSASGGSYNEQFF.

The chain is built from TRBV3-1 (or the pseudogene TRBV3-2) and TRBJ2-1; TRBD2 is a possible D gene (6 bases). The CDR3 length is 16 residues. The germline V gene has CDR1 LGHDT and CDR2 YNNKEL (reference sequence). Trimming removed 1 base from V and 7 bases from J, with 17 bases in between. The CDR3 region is CASSQGSGRRENEQFF. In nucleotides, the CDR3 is TGTGCCAGCAGCCAAGGTTCGGGGAGGAGGGAAAATGAGCAGTTCTTC.

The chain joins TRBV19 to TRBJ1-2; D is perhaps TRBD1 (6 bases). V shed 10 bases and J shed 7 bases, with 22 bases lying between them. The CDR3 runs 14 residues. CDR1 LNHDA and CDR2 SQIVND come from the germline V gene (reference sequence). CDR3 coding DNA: TGTGCCACTACACCGGGACACCAATTGGGTGGCTACACCTTC. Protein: CATTPGHQLGGYTF.

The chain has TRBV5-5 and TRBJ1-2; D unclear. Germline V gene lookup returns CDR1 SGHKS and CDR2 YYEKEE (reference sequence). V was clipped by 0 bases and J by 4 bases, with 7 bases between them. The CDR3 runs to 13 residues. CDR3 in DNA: TGTGCCAGCAGCTTGGACGGTTTCTATGGCTACACCTTC. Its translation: CASSLDGFYGYTF.

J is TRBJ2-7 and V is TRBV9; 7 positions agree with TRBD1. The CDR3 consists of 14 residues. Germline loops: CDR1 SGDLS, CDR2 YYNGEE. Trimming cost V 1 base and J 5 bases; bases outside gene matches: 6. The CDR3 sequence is CASSVRGLMDEQYF. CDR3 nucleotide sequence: TGTGCCAGCAGCGTAAGGGGGCTAATGGACGAGCAGTACTTC.

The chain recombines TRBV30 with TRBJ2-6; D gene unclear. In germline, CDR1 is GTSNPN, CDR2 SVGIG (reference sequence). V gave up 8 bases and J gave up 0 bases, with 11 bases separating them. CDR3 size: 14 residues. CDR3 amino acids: CAAYLTSGANVLTF. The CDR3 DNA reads TGTGCCGCCTACCTAACCTCTGGGGCCAACGTCCTGACTTTC.

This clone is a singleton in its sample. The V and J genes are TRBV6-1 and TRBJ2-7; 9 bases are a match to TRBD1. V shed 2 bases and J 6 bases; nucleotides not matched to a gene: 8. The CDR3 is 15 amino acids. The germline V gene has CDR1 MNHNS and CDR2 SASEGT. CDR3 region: CASSETGTGLREQYF. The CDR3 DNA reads TGTGCCAGCAGTGAAACAGGGACAGGGTTGCGCGAGCAGTACTTC.